One and the same sample provided the 14 T cell receptor beta chains below, sequenced in a study of T-cell memory formation after mild COVID-19. Each CDR3 protein gets one entry after TCRdb re-called the 5' RACE reads with MiXCR. The sample yields 350,000 to 450,000 distinct CDR3 sequences, around 15% seen once. The sample was PBMCs or a T cell subset sorted from them (not recorded which). All receptors derive from a man between 18 and 29 years old who had mild COVID-19 (a few samples of this study predate the infection). Cell type and time point are not known.

This clonotype was recorded a few times. The V call is TRBV28, the J call TRBJ2-7; D not resolved. The V gene lost 2 bases and the J gene lost 2 bases, with 4 bases spanning the gap. Per the germline V gene, CDR1 is MDHEN and CDR2 is SYDVKM. The CDR3 has 12 amino acids. For the CDR3, the DNA is TGTGCCAGCAGTTTAATGGCCTACGAGCAGTACTTC. It is translated as CASSLMAYEQYF.

The table lists this clonotype with a few counts. V is TRBV7-9 and J is TRBJ1-1; weak D call: TRBD1 (6 bases). The CDR3 is 14 amino acids. V lost 6 bases and J 4 bases, leaving 15 bases between the germline ends. Germline-derived CDR1 and CDR2 are SEHNR and FQNEAQ (reference sequence). In DNA, the CDR3 is TGTGCCAGCAGGCCGGGGTCAGGGGTCACTGAAGCTTTCTTT. This gives the protein CASRPGSGVTEAFF.

This clonotype came up many times. The genes are TRBV20-1 and TRBJ1-5, with a possible D match to TRBD1 (5 bases). Germline CDR1 DFQATT, CDR2 SNEGSKA (reference sequence). V lost 3 bases and J lost 8, with 14 bases in between. The CDR3 has 13 amino acids. The CDR3 spells CSARGQVVEPQHF. In DNA form, the CDR3 reads TGCAGTGCTAGGGGGCAGGTGGTGGAGCCCCAGCATTTT.

This clonotype was seen only a few times. The rearrangement links TRBV24-1 to TRBJ2-2; no definite D call. The germline V gene has CDR1 KGHDR and CDR2 SFDVKD. The CDR3 spans 15 residues. V was pared by 4 bases and J by 2 bases, with 10 bases between. The DNA for the CDR3 is TGTGCCACCAGTGAGGGAAGCCGAAACACCGGGGAGCTGTTTTTT. Translated, it gives CATSEGSRNTGELFF.

This clonotype occurred a few times. The gene calls are TRBV7-3 and TRBJ2-2; 7 bases map to TRBD1. Germline lookup yields CDR1 SGHTA and CDR2 FQGTGA. V was pared by 1 base and J by 4 bases, with 0 bases of the junction left unmatched. CDR3 length equals 14 residues. In DNA form, the CDR3 reads TGTGCCAGCAGCTTAAAGGGGGCCACCGGGGAGCTGTTTTTT. It codes for CASSLKGATGELFF.

The chain joins TRBV6-2 or TRBV6-3 to TRBJ2-7, with D unclear. Germline CDR1 is MNHEY and CDR2 is SVGEGT. Trimming removed 2 bases at V and 1 base at J, with 12 bases between. CDR3 size: 15 residues. The CDR3 is CASSYTHLRSYEQYV. CDR3 in DNA: TGTGCCAGCAGTTACACCCATTTGCGGTCCTACGAGCAGTACGTC.

The chain combines TRBV5-1 with TRBJ1-6, with a tentative D call TRBD1 (6 bases). There are 14 residues in the CDR3. CDR1 is SGHRS, CDR2 YFSETQ, per germline. V lost 5 bases and J 6 bases, leaving 12 bases between the germline ends. CDR3 in DNA: TGCGCCAGCAGACTTGGACAGTCTAATTCACCCCTCCACTTT. Amino acids: CASRLGQSNSPLHF.

V is TRBV2 and J is TRBJ1-4; no reliable D call. The CDR3 has 12 amino acids. Germline V gene lookup returns CDR1 SNHLY and CDR2 FYNNEI. Deletions cut 8 bases from V and 5 bases from J, with 9 bases between. The CDR3 coding sequence is TGTGCCAGCGAAGGAGCGAATGAAAAACTGTTTTTT. Translated: CASEGANEKLFF.

This clonotype was detected many times. The J gene is TRBJ2-1, the V gene TRBV5-1; weak D call: TRBD2 (5 bases). There are 19 residues in the CDR3. Germline V gene data show CDR1 as SGHRS and CDR2 as YFSETQ. Trimming took 7 bases from V and 0 from J, leaving 26 bases between them. Here the CDR3 DNA reads TGCGCCAGCTGCCCCGGGAAGGAGTTTAATTTTTTCTCCTACAATGAGCAGTTCTTC. It codes for CASCPGKEFNFFSYNEQFF.

The chain is built from TRBV4-1 and TRBJ2-2; maybe TRBD2 (8 bases). V gave up 4 bases and J gave up 3 bases, with 15 bases separating them. CDR1 is MGHRA and CDR2 is YSYEKL in the germline V gene. The CDR3 extends over 16 amino acids. CDR3 in amino acids: CASSPGRGLDTGELFF. CDR3 coding DNA: TGCGCCAGCAGCCCCGGGAGGGGGCTTGACACCGGGGAGCTGTTTTTT.

This clonotype was seen ten or more times. This chain links TRBV4-3 with TRBJ2-4; D unclear. This CDR3 contains 15 residues. Trimming took 0 bases from V and 6 from J, leaving 12 bases between them. Germline CDR1 reads LGHNA; CDR2 reads YSLEER. The CDR3 nucleotides are TGCGCCAGCAGCCAAGAAGTAAGGTTGCCAAACATTCAGTACTTC. Its translation: CASSQEVRLPNIQYF.

The chain uses TRBV5-1 and TRBJ2-1; no clear D. The V end was cut by 4 bases, the J end by 10 bases, with 9 bases between. Germline CDR1 is SGHRS and CDR2 is YFSETQ. This CDR3 contains 11 residues. CDR3 coding DNA: TGCGCCAGCAGCGACGGTGGAGAGCAGTTCTTC. It translates to CASSDGGEQFF.

V is TRBV4-3 and J is TRBJ2-3; D call uncertain. With 0 bases removed from V and 4 bases from J, the gap between germline ends came to 8 bases. The CDR3 is 14 amino acids. Germline V gene lookup returns CDR1 LGHNA and CDR2 YSLEER. The CDR3: CASSQDVLSDTQYF. For the CDR3, the DNA is TGCGCCAGCAGCCAAGATGTTTTATCAGATACGCAGTATTTT.

The chain combines TRBV19 with TRBJ1-1, with a tentative D call TRBD1 (5 bases). The germline V and J ends were trimmed by 5 bases and 7 bases, with 14 bases remaining between them. Germline assignment: CDR1 LNHDA and CDR2 SQIVND (reference sequence). The CDR3 is 13 amino acids. For the CDR3, the DNA is TGTGCCAGTAGTTCGGACATCTGGAGTGAAGCTTTCTTT. Its protein product is CASSSDIWSEAFF.